This T cell receptor beta chain emerged from a study of human T cells and chemical hapten exposure. Study information: Variability of per-sample TCR yields stemmed mainly from small differences in pooled library volume. The study, taken as a whole, reports: TCRs above 1 in 1000 frequency did not change with DPC sensitization.

In this sample, this clonotype turned up a few times. Its specificity is unknown. Unique molecular identifiers were affixed to discrete cDNA molecules within the library. In TCRdb, the RACE reads were re-called with MiXCR into one record per CDR3 protein. Counted here are 79,000 or so distinct CDR3 sequences, 10% occurring once; the ten biggest clones make up more than 1.1%. Specified time point: patch test 1, 2 weeks after DPC sensitization. Treatment given: therapeutic diphenylcyclopropenone sensitization with weekly scalp DPC. Non-pregnant alopecia patients aged 18 to 70, suitable for DPC therapy. Germline assignment: CDR1 SEHNR and CDR2 FQNEAQ (reference sequence). Trimming took 7 bases from V and 5 from J; bases not matched to a gene: 5. The CDR3 sequence is 13 residues long.

V is TRBV7-9 and J is TRBJ1-5, with TRBD1 matching over 7 bases. The source material was whole blood, sampled in connection with sensitization to the hapten diphenylcyclopropenone (DPC). This receptor was identified in a woman aged 45 to 65 with alopecia areata. Some clones in this sample may be carry-over from other donors' samples. In nucleotides, the CDR3 is TGTGCCAGCAACAGGGGTAAGGATCAGCCCCAGCATTTT. Protein product: CASNRGKDQPQHF.